This T cell receptor (beta chain) was observed in a study of T cell clonotyping in hematopoietic cell transplantation. From germline, CDR1 is MNHNS and CDR2 SASEGT. The CDR3 sequence is 15 residues long. Trimming left V 6 bases short and J 3 bases short, with 17 bases between. Sequencing used immunoSEQ multiplex PCR; TCRdb keeps in-frame clones, though not all of them. Here the sample spans about 12,000 clones, less than 60% being singletons. This chain joins TRBV6-1 and TRBJ2-5; D gene uncertain. The sequenced sample consisted of peripheral blood mononuclear cells. The clonotype comes from a man in his fifties in good health. Some clones in this sample may be carry-over from other donors' samples. The CDR3 reads CASRIAVSTKETQYF. As DNA, the CDR3 is TGTGCCAGCAGGATCGCGGTTTCGACGAAAGAGACCCAGTACTTC.